This is a list of T cell receptor beta chains from one sample in a study of blood T cell repertoires in COVID-19. Clones were read by immunoSEQ multiplex PCR, and TCRdb kept only the in-frame ones, dropping some. The data contain about 400,000 clones, nearly 90% of them singletons. Input material: PBMCs or T cells enriched from blood (not recorded which). These receptors were taken from a woman in her forties with acute COVID-19. CDR3s leave out the opening cysteine and the closing phenylalanine or tryptophan. Clone size appears in some rows only: once, few, many, or a class for an expanded clone.

v_call: TRBV19
clone_size: -
cdr3_length: 12
j_call: TRBJ1-3
cdr3_aa: ASKEQASGNTIY

v_call: TRBV4-1
clone_size: -
cdr3_length: 13
j_call: TRBJ2-7
cdr3_aa: ASSQDRGPTYEQY

v_call: TRBV7-9
clone_size: -
cdr3_length: 13
j_call: TRBJ1-2
cdr3_aa: ASSSRTGTNYGYT

v_call: TRBV18
clone_size: -
cdr3_length: 12
j_call: TRBJ1-4
cdr3_aa: ASSPPGTHEKLF

v_call: TRBV5-8
clone_size: -
cdr3_length: 15
j_call: TRBJ2-3
cdr3_aa: ASSPTSTSGGTDTQY

v_call: TRBV3-1/TRBV3-2
clone_size: -
cdr3_length: 12
j_call: TRBJ2-1
cdr3_aa: ASSQPPRIDEQF

v_call: TRBV12-5
clone_size: -
cdr3_length: 11
j_call: TRBJ2-1
cdr3_aa: ASGPPAGAEQF

v_call: TRBV7-9
clone_size: few
cdr3_length: 13
j_call: TRBJ1-4
cdr3_aa: ASSLVRDLGEKLF

v_call: TRBV11-2
clone_size: -
cdr3_length: 12
j_call: TRBJ2-1
cdr3_aa: ASWGAGGKNEQF

v_call: TRBV10-3
clone_size: few
cdr3_length: 13
j_call: TRBJ1-4
cdr3_aa: AISESRGLNEKLF

v_call: TRBV10-3
clone_size: -
cdr3_length: 17
j_call: TRBJ2-3
cdr3_aa: AISGPGTSGEASTDTQY

v_call: TRBV9
clone_size: few
cdr3_length: 11
j_call: TRBJ2-3
cdr3_aa: ASSVVRGDTQY

v_call: TRBV25-1
clone_size: -
cdr3_length: 12
j_call: TRBJ2-5
cdr3_aa: ASSDGDRLETQY

v_call: TRBV30
clone_size: once
cdr3_length: 15
j_call: TRBJ1-2
cdr3_aa: AWSVVGQARGLYGYT

v_call: TRBV10-3
clone_size: once
cdr3_length: 12
j_call: TRBJ1-2
cdr3_aa: AISEIGQGSGYT

v_call: TRBV4-1
clone_size: -
cdr3_length: 13
j_call: TRBJ1-2
cdr3_aa: ASSQRQGVGYGYT

v_call: TRBV5-1
clone_size: -
cdr3_length: 16
j_call: TRBJ2-3
cdr3_aa: ASSLNRPSGGASDTQY